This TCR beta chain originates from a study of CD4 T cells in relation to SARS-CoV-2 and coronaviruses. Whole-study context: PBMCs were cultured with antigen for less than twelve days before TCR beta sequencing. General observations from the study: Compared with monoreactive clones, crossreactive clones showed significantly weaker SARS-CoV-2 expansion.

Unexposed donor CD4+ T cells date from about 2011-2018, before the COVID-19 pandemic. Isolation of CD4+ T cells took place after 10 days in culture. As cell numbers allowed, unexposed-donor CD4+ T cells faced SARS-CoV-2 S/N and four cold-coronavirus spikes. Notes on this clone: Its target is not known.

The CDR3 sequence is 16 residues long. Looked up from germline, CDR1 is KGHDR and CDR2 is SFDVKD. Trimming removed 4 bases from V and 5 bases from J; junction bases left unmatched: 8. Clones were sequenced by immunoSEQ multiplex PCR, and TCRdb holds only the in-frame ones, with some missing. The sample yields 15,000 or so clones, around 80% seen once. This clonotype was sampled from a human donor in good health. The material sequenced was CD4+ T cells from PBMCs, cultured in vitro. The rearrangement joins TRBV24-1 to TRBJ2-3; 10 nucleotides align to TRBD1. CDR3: CATSDIGQGGIDTQYF. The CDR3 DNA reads TGTGCCACCAGTGACATCGGACAGGGGGGAATAGATACGCAGTATTTT.